The clone carrying this TCR beta chain was counted only a few times. Antigen specificity is unknown. The record originates from a study of blood T cells in healthy people across ages. The V and J ends lost 0 bases and 1 base respectively, with 7 bases between them. The CDR3 is 15 amino acids. The study, taken as a whole, reports: Long-lived donors had more naive CD4+ cells and higher diversity than aged donors. Correlation between TCR beta diversity and naive T cell percentage was strong.

With a J-beta primer mix and a sample-barcoded 5' primer, a second PCR ran about 7 to 11 cycles. Each CDR3 protein gets one entry after TCRdb re-called the 5' RACE reads with MiXCR. The table lists under 1,000,000 distinct CDR3 sequences, about half of them singletons, with around a sixth in the top ten. The sequenced material came from blood. The sequence was obtained from a man older than 75 in good health. V usage is TRBV12-3 or TRBV12-4 and J usage is TRBJ2-4; perhaps TRBD2 as D (6 bases). The CDR3 spells CASSLAGSAKNIQYF. CDR3 nucleotides: TGTGCCAGCAGTTTAGCCGGGAGTGCCAAAAACATTCAGTACTTC.